This T cell receptor (beta chain) is from a study of blood T cell repertoires in COVID-19 (dated by TCRdb to 2018 to 2021). Turning to the overall study: The collaborator samples originated in the United States, Italy and Spain and spanned the acute and convalescent phases of COVID-19. The prospective study material was composed of cDNA or gDNA derived from T cells, B-cell-depleted T cells, or PBMCs. Subjects who had been exposed to COVID-19, were actively infected with it, or had recovered from it provided the deeply sampled blood TCRbeta repertoires that made up the dataset. The repertoires were made available in a free public database intended to serve as a resource for research on the immune response to SARS-CoV-2. Samples were obtained from the ongoing ImmuneRACE study (first 160 participants) and from over 1,000 subjects provided by 6 global collaborators. Sample metadata almost always included a de-identified subject ID, COVID-19 status, age in years and sex. HLA class I and class II types, where available, came from metadata supplied by the sample provider rather than from assay-based typing.

The CDR3 starts with the cysteine, ends with the phenylalanine, and has 15 residues. Solely the CDR3 DNA is kept, with 45 bases framed from the first base. The germline V gene gives CDR1 as SGHTA and CDR2 as FQGTGA. Between the V and J ends, shortened by 1 base and 9 bases respectively, the junction contains 16 bases. General conclusions and limits of the study: Clinical and demographic metadata were provided uncurated, with the amount varying by source and participant.

Another Seattle source contributed samples from volunteer blood donors who had recovered from COVID-19. Whole blood was collected in K2EDTA tubes by collaborating institutions according to the institutions' own protocols. Collaborator samples were shipped for TCRbeta analysis as frozen whole blood, isolated PBMCs, or DNA extracted from either sample type. As for this clone: Its cognate antigen has yet to be identified. The input lacks base qualities; no much larger clone sits a single base away. Within the sample, other DNA sequences also encode this same CDR3.

TCRbeta CDR3 regions were amplified from genomic DNA by means of the immunoSEQ Assay, a bias-controlled multiplex PCR. As for how the authors treated the data: Nucleated cell counts per sample were estimated from amplification of reference gene primers within the assay. Sequence reads were collapsed and filtered to measure the absolute abundance of every unique TCRbeta CDR3 rearrangement. For each sample, productive Simpson clonality was calculated as the square root of Simpson's diversity index over productive rearrangements. In TCRdb, the immuneACCESS table is reduced to in-frame sequences with V and J assigned. These tables do not hold every clone; where another copy was compared, an unresolved V gene accounts for under half, and the others remain unexplained. V, J and clone size were drawn from that table, and D and trimming were deduced from the DNA. This sample gives roughly 72,000 clones in total; around 80% of them show up just once. 15% to 20% of the sample lies in the top ten.

This receptor was identified in a man in his sixties or seventies who had recovered from COVID-19. The rearrangement combines TRBV7-3 with TRBJ2-1; the best D guess is TRBD2, with 6 bases matching. Input material: peripheral blood. The CDR3 protein is CASSLKGPAGGEQFF. The DNA is as follows: TGTGCCAGCAGCTTAAAGGGCCCGGCCGGGGGTGAGCAGTTCTTC.